These T cell receptor beta chains were read from a single sample in a study of PD-1 blockade in classical Hodgkin lymphoma. Some clones are missing from TCRdb's copy, which holds only in-frame ones; the method was immunoSEQ multiplex PCR. The sample lists around 99,000 clones; approximately 80% were seen once. Here the sequenced sample was peripheral blood mononuclear cells (PBMCs), taken before the second cycle of nivolumab. Source of these receptors: a human donor with classical Hodgkin lymphoma. CDR3s include the opening cysteine and the closing phenylalanine or tryptophan. The order of the fields is D gene, clone size, J gene, V gene, CDR3 DNA, CDR3 protein. The D gene is left open where the match is weak. Expanded clones get a size class; other rows say once, few or many, or leave the size out.

.	.	TRBJ2-1	TRBV19	TGTGCCAGTAGTGTCCCCGGGAGCAGCAATGAGCAGTTCTTC	CASSVPGSSNEQFF
.	few	TRBJ2-2	TRBV6-5	TGTGCCAGCAGTTACGCAGGGTCCGGGGAGCTGTTTTTT	CASSYAGSGELFF
.	few	TRBJ2-5	TRBV7-7	TGTGCCAGCAGCTTACAGAGCACAGGGTTGGAGACCCAGTACTTC	CASSLQSTGLETQYF
TRBD2	.	TRBJ2-1	TRBV27	TGTGCCAGCACCAGAAGGGGACTAGGCTACAATGAGCAGTTCTTC	CASTRRGLGYNEQFF
TRBD1	.	TRBJ2-2	TRBV5-1	TGCGCCAGCAGCTCGCAGGGGGTCGGGGAGCTGTTTTTT	CASSSQGVGELFF
.	.	TRBJ2-5	TRBV29-1	TGCAGCACCCGACGGGGCCAAGAGACCCAGTACTTC	CSTRRGQETQYF
TRBD1	few	TRBJ1-5	TRBV6-5	TGTGCCAGCAGCTCCGTGAGGGGGCAAGGACAGCCCCAGCATTTT	CASSSVRGQGQPQHF
.	.	TRBJ2-2	TRBV7-6	TGTGCCAGCAGCTTAGTTTCCATTACCGGGGAGCTGTTTTTT	CASSLVSITGELFF
.	once	TRBJ2-2	TRBV10-1	TGCGCCAGCAGTGCGGGACACTCGGGAGCCGGGGAGCTGTTTTTT	CASSAGHSGAGELFF
TRBD2	once	TRBJ2-1	TRBV2	TGTGCCAGCAGGCCGGGACTAGCGGGAGGTGAGCAGTTCTTC	CASRPGLAGGEQFF
.	.	TRBJ2-3	TRBV18	TGTGCCAGCGCCAGCCGGGGCACAGATACGCAGTATTTT	CASASRGTDTQYF
TRBD2	.	TRBJ2-5	TRBV5-1	TGCGCCAGCAGCTCGGGACTAGCGGGAGCGGAGGAGACCCAGTACTTC	CASSSGLAGAEETQYF
.	.	TRBJ1-4	TRBV7-9	TGTGCCAGCAGCTTACAGGGTGAAAAACTGTTTTTT	CASSLQGEKLFF
TRBD1	.	TRBJ1-1	TRBV30	TGTGCCTGGAGTGTACGGACAGGGGGAGTATATTTT	CAWSVRTGGVYF